These 28 T cell receptor beta chains were all obtained from the same sample, sequenced in a study of T cell repertoires in cytomegalovirus infection. Each CDR3 protein is one row after TCRdb ran MiXCR on the reads. The sample contains over 250,000 distinct CDR3 sequences, over 20% of which appear only once. Sequences were obtained from PBMCs. The receptors derive from a human donor in good health (CMV status not recorded). Some clones in this sample may be carry-over from other donors' samples.

The rearrangement uses TRBV5-5 and TRBJ2-1, with a possible D match to TRBD1 (6 bases). The CDR3 is 15 residues long. Germline V gene data show CDR1 as SGHKS and CDR2 as YYEKEE (reference sequence). V dropped 1 base and J dropped 4 bases, with 12 bases sitting between them. CDR3 nucleotides: TGTGCCAGCAGCTTGACGGACAGTGAATACAATGAGCAGTTCTTC. It codes for CASSLTDSEYNEQFF.

This chain joins TRBV7-8 and TRBJ1-4; D may be TRBD1 (5 bases). V was trimmed by 7 bases and J by 2 bases, leaving 14 bases between them. The germline V gene has CDR1 SGHVS and CDR2 FQNEAQ. The CDR3 length is 15 residues. CDR3 coding DNA: TGTGCCAGCACCCGCTGGGGGGAGACTAATGAAAAACTGTTTTTT. Translating gives CASTRWGETNEKLFF.

About this clonotype itself: The junction does not match germline at one end; this may be a read error. The chain recombines TRBV6-1 with TRBJ2-4; D is possibly TRBD1 (5 bases). CDR3 size: 17 residues. The V gene's germline CDR1 is MNHNS and CDR2 SASEGT. In DNA, the CDR3 is TGTGCCAGCAGAGAAGACAGAAGACTTTTAGCCAAAAACATTCAGTACTTC. Amino acid sequence: CASREDRRLLAKNIQYF.

The table lists this clonotype with many counts. The chain combines TRBV12-3 or TRBV12-4 with TRBJ2-2; TRBD1 is a possible D gene (5 bases). Deletions cut 5 bases from V and 5 bases from J, with 12 bases between. There are 14 residues in the CDR3. CDR3 nucleotide sequence: TGTGCCAGCAGTCCAACACAGGTGACCGGGGAGCTGTTTTTT. It encodes CASSPTQVTGELFF.

There are a few counts of this clonotype. J is TRBJ2-1 and V is TRBV6-6; TRBD2 aligns across 12 bases. This CDR3 has 16 amino acids. Looked up from germline, CDR1 is MNHNY and CDR2 is SVGAGI (reference sequence). With V trimmed by 6 bases and J by 2 bases, 5 bases remained unmatched. Here the CDR3 DNA reads TGTGCCAGCAGCGGGACTAGCGGGCATACCTACAATGAGCAGTTCTTC. Translation: CASSGTSGHTYNEQFF.

This chain joins TRBV7-9 and TRBJ2-3; D not resolved. The CDR3 sequence is 14 residues long. The germline CDR1 and CDR2 sequences are SEHNR and FQNEAQ (reference sequence). V was trimmed by 2 bases and J by 1 base, leaving 7 bases between them. CDR3 region: CASSLHAGTDTQYF. The CDR3 bases are TGTGCCAGCAGCTTACACGCGGGCACAGATACGCAGTATTTT.

V and J are TRBV6-5 and TRBJ2-3, with D perhaps given as TRBD1 or TRBD2 (6 bases each). This CDR3 has 16 residues. Germline V gene lookup returns CDR1 MNHEY and CDR2 SVGAGI. V dropped 7 bases and J dropped 4 bases, with 21 bases sitting between them. The CDR3 loop is CASNPPSGASPDTQYF. The CDR3 DNA reads as TGTGCCAGCAACCCCCCGTCGGGGGCCTCTCCAGATACGCAGTATTTT.

This clonotype has at least ten counts. The V and J genes are TRBV6-1 and TRBJ2-4; the D gene is possibly TRBD1 (5 bases). CDR3 size: 17 residues. V lost 5 bases and J 0 bases, leaving 17 bases between the germline ends. The germline gives CDR1 MNHNS, CDR2 SASEGT. The CDR3, as DNA: TGTGCCAGCAGTCCTATACTGGGGCTCGGAGCCAAAAACATTCAGTACTTC. Amino acids: CASSPILGLGAKNIQYF.

The chain links TRBV6-2 or TRBV6-3 to TRBJ2-3, with D perhaps matching TRBD2 (6 bases). V dropped 4 bases and J dropped 2 bases, with 13 bases sitting between them. Germline lookup yields CDR1 MNHEY and CDR2 SVGEGT. The CDR3 has 15 amino acids. The CDR3 loop reads CASSSVADLTDTQYF. DNA for the CDR3: TGTGCCAGCAGTTCGGTAGCGGACCTCACAGATACGCAGTATTTT.

This clonotype turned up a few times. The chain combines TRBV2 with TRBJ2-1, with TRBD2 matching over 10 bases. With 2 bases clipped from V and 4 bases from J, the junction kept 5 bases outside the gene matches. The CDR3 sequence is 16 residues long. The germline V gene encodes CDR1 SNHLY and CDR2 FYNNEI. CDR3 sequence: CASSERGLATYNEQFF. The CDR3 coding sequence is TGTGCCAGCAGTGAAAGGGGACTAGCGACTTACAATGAGCAGTTCTTC.

The chain recombines TRBV5-1 with TRBJ2-3; 7 bases line up with TRBD2. The V gene end was trimmed by 4 bases and the J gene end by 8 bases; junction bases not matched to a gene: 10. The CDR3 sequence is 14 residues long. Germline CDR1 and CDR2: SGHRS and YFSETQ. CDR3 in DNA: TGCGCCAGCAGCCCGCCAACTAGCGAGGGTACGCAGTATTTT. It translates to CASSPPTSEGTQYF.

This clonotype was found many times. The chain links TRBV7-3 to TRBJ1-6, with D possibly being TRBD1 (5 bases). Germline V gene data show CDR1 as SGHTA and CDR2 as FQGTGA. V lost 5 bases and J 7 bases, leaving 15 bases between the germline ends. CDR3 size: 15 residues. CDR3 protein: CASSPDGGYNSPLHF. The CDR3 bases are TGTGCCAGCAGCCCCGACGGGGGTTACAATTCACCCCTCCACTTT.

The chain employs TRBV2 and TRBJ2-1; perhaps D is TRBD1 or TRBD2 (5 bases each). This CDR3 has 13 amino acids. V was trimmed by 7 bases and J by 9 bases, leaving 16 bases between them. Germline V CDR1 and CDR2: SNHLY, FYNNEI. This CDR3 is CASTQTGAGEQFF. The CDR3, as DNA: TGTGCCAGCACCCAAACCGGGGCGGGTGAGCAGTTCTTC.

The table lists this clonotype with a few counts. The chain couples TRBV7-2 to TRBJ2-3; possible D gene TRBD2, 6 bases. V lost 3 bases, J lost 1 base, and 11 bases lay in between. Germline V gene sequence: CDR1 SGHTA, CDR2 FQGNSA. This CDR3 region has 15 residues. The CDR3 spells CASSFYGSGTDTQYF. The CDR3 DNA follows: TGTGCCAGCAGCTTTTACGGGAGTGGCACAGATACGCAGTATTTT. Using reference TRBV7-2 and TRBJ2-3 for the parts outside the CDR3, the full variable domain is GAGVSQSPSNKVTEKGKDVELRCDPISGHTALYWYRQSLGQGLEFLIYFQGNSAPDKSGLPSDRFSAERTGGSVSTLTIQRTQQEDSAVYLCASSFYGSGTDTQYFGPGTRLTVL.

The chain uses TRBV28 and TRBJ2-2, with TRBD1 identical over 9 bases. After removal of 6 bases from V and 4 bases from J, the junction contained 12 bases not matched to a gene. The CDR3 has 17 amino acids. The germline V gene encodes CDR1 MDHEN and CDR2 SYDVKM. The CDR3 DNA sequence: TGTGCCAGCAGGTGGACAGGGGTGGGCTTCACCACCGGGGAGCTGTTTTTT. As protein: CASRWTGVGFTTGELFF.

The chain recombines TRBV13 with TRBJ2-1, with 7 nucleotides matching TRBD2. Germline V CDR1 and CDR2: PRHDT, FYEKMQ (reference sequence). V dropped 5 bases and J dropped 4; count of bases not matched to a gene: 11. The CDR3 sequence is 16 residues long. Here the CDR3 DNA reads TGTGCCAGCAGCCCCCTTTTGAGCGGGATATACAATGAGCAGTTCTTC. Protein product: CASSPLLSGIYNEQFF.

This clonotype was picked up a small number of times. The chain joins TRBV6-5 to TRBJ2-5; D is unresolved. Germline V gene data show CDR1 as MNHEY and CDR2 as SVGAGI. V gave up 6 bases and J gave up 1 base, with 12 bases separating them. The CDR3 is 14 residues long. The CDR3 sequence is CASSLWAAQETQYF. For the CDR3, the DNA is TGTGCCAGCAGCCTTTGGGCAGCCCAAGAGACCCAGTACTTC.

This clonotype was picked up many times. The chain links TRBV7-2 to TRBJ1-5; D unresolved. Germline V gives CDR1 SGHTA, CDR2 FQGNSA. Trimming left V 1 base short and J 2 bases short, with 6 bases between. The length of the CDR3 is 14 residues. The CDR3 DNA sequence: TGTGCCAGCAGCTTAGAAGTAGGCAATCAGCCCCAGCATTTT. Translating it yields CASSLEVGNQPQHF. Full variable domain (missing parts from reference TRBV7-2 and TRBJ1-5): GAGVSQSPSNKVTEKGKDVELRCDPISGHTALYWYRQSLGQGLEFLIYFQGNSAPDKSGLPSDRFSAERTGGSVSTLTIQRTQQEDSAVYLCASSLEVGNQPQHFGDGTRLSIL.

The genes are TRBV6-4 and TRBJ2-5; D gene unclear. The CDR3 totals 12 residues. V lost 3 bases and J 3 bases, leaving 5 bases between the germline ends. Per the germline V gene, CDR1 is MRHNA and CDR2 is SNTAGT. The CDR3 DNA follows: TGTGCCAGCAGTGAGGACGAAGAGACCCAGTACTTC. The encoded protein is CASSEDEETQYF.

This clonotype was recorded many times. The chain employs TRBV7-2 and TRBJ2-5; TRBD1 matches 7 bases. There are 15 residues in the CDR3. The V gene's germline CDR1 is SGHTA and CDR2 FQGNSA. With 5 bases clipped from V and 4 bases from J, the junction kept 10 bases outside the gene matches. In DNA form, the CDR3 reads TGTGCCAGCAGCCGACGATCAACAGGGGTAGAGACCCAGTACTTC. It translates to CASSRRSTGVETQYF.

The genes are TRBV5-6 and TRBJ2-5, with 7 bases fitting TRBD2. The V and J ends lost 5 bases and 2 bases, in that order; junction bases with no gene match: 9. This CDR3 has 15 amino acids. Germline V gene sequence: CDR1 SGHDT, CDR2 YYEEEE. The CDR3: CASSDLGGGQETQYF. DNA for the CDR3: TGTGCCAGCAGTGACCTGGGGGGGGGGCAAGAGACCCAGTACTTC.

This clonotype was seen more than once but under ten times. J is TRBJ1-3 and V is TRBV7-2, with 8 nucleotides matching TRBD1. V lost 5 bases and J lost 0; bases outside the gene matches: 3. Germline V gene sequence: CDR1 SGHTA, CDR2 FQGNSA. CDR3 length: 15 residues. For the CDR3, the DNA is TGTGCCAGCAGCCCCAGGGGGCCCTCTGGAAACACCATATATTTT. Amino acid sequence: CASSPRGPSGNTIYF.

This clonotype was seen repeatedly, ten times or more. The CDR3, as DNA: TGTGCCAGCAGCTCGTCGACTTTAAACTATGGCTACACCTTC. Protein sequence: CASSSSTLNYGYTF. The chain uses TRBV7-2 and TRBJ1-2; D ambiguous. Germline loops: CDR1 SGHTA, CDR2 FQGNSA. This CDR3 has 14 residues. V was pared by 4 bases and J by 2 bases, with 11 bases between.

This clonotype has only a few counts. This rearrangement joins TRBV5-1 to TRBJ2-1; 9 positions match TRBD2. The trim removed 2 bases at V and 8 bases at J, leaving 11 bases unmatched. The CDR3 is made up of 16 amino acids. Germline CDR1 SGHRS, CDR2 YFSETQ. This chain's CDR3 is CASSLASGVPWDEQFF. CDR3 coding DNA: TGCGCCAGCAGCTTAGCTAGCGGGGTCCCATGGGATGAGCAGTTCTTC.

V gene TRBV10-3 combines with J gene TRBJ1-3; 8 positions agree with TRBD1. The V and J ends lost 6 bases and 2 bases, in that order; junction bases with no gene match: 3. The CDR3 consists of 14 residues. Looked up from germline, CDR1 is ENHRY and CDR2 is SYGVKD. CDR3 loop: CAIRTDRAGNTIYF. In nucleotides, the CDR3 is TGTGCCATCAGGACGGACAGGGCTGGAAACACCATATATTTT.

The chain links TRBV15 to TRBJ2-1; the match to TRBD2 covers 10 bases. This CDR3 has 14 amino acids. Germline CDR1 and CDR2: LNHNV and YYDKDF (reference sequence). J lost 5 bases, V lost 6 bases, and 4 bases had no gene match. CDR3 sequence reads: CATSLLAGNNEQFF. DNA for the CDR3: TGTGCCACCAGTTTACTAGCGGGGAACAATGAGCAGTTCTTC. The entire variable domain, with the rest obtained from reference TRBV15 and TRBJ2-1, is as follows: DAMVIQNPRYQVTQFGKPVTLSCSQTLNHNVMYWYQQKSSQAPKLLFHYYDKDFNNEADTPDNFQSRRPNTSFCFLDIRSPGLGDTAMYLCATSLLAGNNEQFFGPGTRLTVL.

The table lists this clonotype with many counts. The chain is built from TRBV7-3 and TRBJ1-1, with TRBD1 identical over 7 bases. Per germline, CDR1 SGHTA and CDR2 FQGTGA. CDR3 length equals 14 residues. Germline trimming cut 5 bases from V and 1 base from J; bases unmatched to any gene: 4. CDR3 bases: TGTGCCAGCAGCGTACAGGGGCCGAACACTGAAGCTTTCTTT. Translated: CASSVQGPNTEAFF.

This clonotype came up a few times. The V and J genes are TRBV19 and TRBJ2-1, with 12 bases that match TRBD2. CDR3 length: 16 residues. Trimming at V came to 6 bases and at J to 4 bases, leaving 7 bases not matched to a gene. CDR1 is LNHDA and CDR2 is SQIVND in the germline V gene (reference sequence). CDR3 loop: CASSGHGTSGYNEQFF. Here the CDR3 DNA reads TGTGCCAGTAGCGGTCACGGGACTAGCGGGTACAATGAGCAGTTCTTC.